The clone carrying this T cell receptor beta chain has only a few counts. The record originates from a study of T cells in Graves' hyperthyroidism and ophthalmopathy. V was cut by 3 bases and J by 0 bases, with 21 bases left in between. The CDR3 sequence is 18 residues long. Per germline, CDR1 SGHVS and CDR2 FQNEAQ. Amplified TCR beta CDR3 regions came from RNA transcripts. The TCR CDR3 was amplified in a first-round RT-PCR using the HTBI primer set. A single record per CDR3 protein comes from TCRdb applying MiXCR to the multiplex PCR reads. The data show roughly 710,000 distinct CDR3 sequences, around a third seen once.

This clonotype originated in a woman in her 40s with Graves' hyperthyroidism. Sequences were obtained from blood. The V and J genes are TRBV7-8 and TRBJ2-7, with D possibly being TRBD1 (7 bases). The CDR3 DNA follows: TGTGCCAGCAGCTTTAGCAGGGGGGCCCAGCGGCGCTCCTACGAGCAGTACTTC. Residues: CASSFSRGAQRRSYEQYF.